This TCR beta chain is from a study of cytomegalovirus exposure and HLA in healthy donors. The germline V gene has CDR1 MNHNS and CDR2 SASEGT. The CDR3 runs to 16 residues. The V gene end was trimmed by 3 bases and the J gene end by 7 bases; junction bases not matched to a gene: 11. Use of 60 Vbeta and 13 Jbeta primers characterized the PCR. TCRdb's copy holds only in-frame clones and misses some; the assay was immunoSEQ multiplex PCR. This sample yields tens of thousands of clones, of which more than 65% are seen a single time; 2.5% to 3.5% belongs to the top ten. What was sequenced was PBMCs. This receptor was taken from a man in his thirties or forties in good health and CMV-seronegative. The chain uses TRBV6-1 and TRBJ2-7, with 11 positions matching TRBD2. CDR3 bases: TGTGCCAGCAGTGAGGTTATTAGCGGGGGGGATTGGGAGCAGTACTTC. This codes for CASSEVISGGDWEQYF.